The sequence of this T cell receptor (beta chain) was determined in a study of blood T cell repertoires in COVID-19. Study summary: Nucleic acid was either cDNA or gDNA, and it came from T cells, B-cell-depleted T cells, or PBMCs.

Methods used by the authors: Reference gene primer amplification gave nucleated cell count estimates. Sequenced by immunoSEQ multiplex PCR; TCRdb stores in-frame clones only, minus some. The D gene and trimming were derived from the DNA, and the V and J assignments and clone size from that table. The top ten hold just over 5% of the sample, which has under 30,000 clones, roughly 86% seen once. CDR1 and CDR2 (germline): SEHNR, FQNEAQ (reference sequence). V lost 1 base, J lost 4 bases, and 1 base stayed unmatched. This CDR3 has 15 amino acids. This TCR was sampled from a man aged 45-65 years with active COVID-19. The rearrangement uses TRBV7-9 and TRBJ2-1, with 10 bases identical to TRBD2. The specimen sequenced was peripheral blood. The DNA for the CDR3 is TGTGCCAGCAGCTTAGGGACTAGCGGATACAATGAGCAGTTCTTC. It codes for CASSLGTSGYNEQFF.